This T cell receptor beta chain was documented in a study of memory CD4+ T cells and cytomegalovirus serostatus. This clone was counted between two and nine times. Single viable CD3+CD4+CD8-CD45RO+ cells were sorted as the memory CD4+ T cells. CD4+ T cells were isolated by positive magnetic selection. J was trimmed by 7 bases and V by 8 bases; bases with no gene match: 4. The CDR3 has 13 residues. The germline V gene encodes CDR1 SNHLY and CDR2 FYNNEI. The method was immunoSEQ multiplex PCR; TCRdb's version includes in-frame clones alone and lacks a portion of them. Of about 42,000 clones in the sample, roughly three quarters were seen once.

The clonotype was recovered from an adult in good health and CMV-seronegative. The rearrangement uses TRBV2 and TRBJ1-6; 8 positions agree with TRBD1. The sequencing input was memory CD4+ T cells from blood. The CDR3 nucleotides read TGTGCCAGCCGAGCAGGGGGCAATTCACCCCTCCACTTT. Residues: CASRAGGNSPLHF.